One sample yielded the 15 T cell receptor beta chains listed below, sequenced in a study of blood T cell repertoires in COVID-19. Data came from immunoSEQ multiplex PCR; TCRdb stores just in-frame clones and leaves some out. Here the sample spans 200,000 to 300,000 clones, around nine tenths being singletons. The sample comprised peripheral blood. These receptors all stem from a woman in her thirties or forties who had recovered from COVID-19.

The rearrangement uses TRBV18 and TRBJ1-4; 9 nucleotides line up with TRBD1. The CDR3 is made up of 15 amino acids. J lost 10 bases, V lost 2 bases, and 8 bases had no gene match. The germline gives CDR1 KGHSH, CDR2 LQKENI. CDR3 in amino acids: CASSPRTGGAGKLFF. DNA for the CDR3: TGTGCCAGCTCACCAAGAACAGGGGGCGCGGGAAAACTGTTTTTT. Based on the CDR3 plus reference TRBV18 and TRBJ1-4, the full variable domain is NAGVMQNPRHLVRRRGQEARLRCSPMKGHSHVYWYRQLPEEGLKFMVYLQKENIIDESGMPKERFSAEFPKEGPSILRIQQVVRGDSAAYFCASSPRTGGAGKLFFGSGTQLSVL.

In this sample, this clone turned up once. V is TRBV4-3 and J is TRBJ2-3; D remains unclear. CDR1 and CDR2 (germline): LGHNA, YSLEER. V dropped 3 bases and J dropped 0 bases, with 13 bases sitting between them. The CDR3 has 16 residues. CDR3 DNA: TGCGCCAGCAGCCAGGGTCGCGGCGGAAGCACAGATACGCAGTATTTT. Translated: CASSQGRGGSTDTQYF.

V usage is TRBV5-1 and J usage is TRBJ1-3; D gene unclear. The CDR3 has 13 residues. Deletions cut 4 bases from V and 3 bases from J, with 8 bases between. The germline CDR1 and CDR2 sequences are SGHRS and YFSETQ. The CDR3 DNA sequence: TGCGCCAGCAGCCTGGACGGTGGAAACACCATATATTTT. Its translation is CASSLDGGNTIYF.

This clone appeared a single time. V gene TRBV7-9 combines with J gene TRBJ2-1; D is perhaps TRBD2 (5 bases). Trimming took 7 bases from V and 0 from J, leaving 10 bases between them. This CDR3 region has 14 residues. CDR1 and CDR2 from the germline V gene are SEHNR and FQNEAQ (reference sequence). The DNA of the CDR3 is TGTGCCAGCACCCTAGGGAGCTCCTACAATGAGCAGTTCTTC. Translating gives CASTLGSSYNEQFF.

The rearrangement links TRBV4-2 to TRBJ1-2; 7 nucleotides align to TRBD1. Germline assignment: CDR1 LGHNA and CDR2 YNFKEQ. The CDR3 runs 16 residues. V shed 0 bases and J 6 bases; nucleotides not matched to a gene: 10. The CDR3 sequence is CASSQDPRGVRDGYTF. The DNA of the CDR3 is TGTGCCAGCAGCCAAGATCCCAGGGGGGTTAGGGATGGCTACACCTTC.

The CDR3: CASSLGRDTQYF. CDR3 nucleotides: TGTGCCAGCAGCTTAGGGCGGGATACGCAGTATTTT. The chain recombines TRBV7-2 with TRBJ2-3; no firm D call. V lost 1 base, J lost 6 bases, and 5 bases lay in between. The V gene's germline CDR1 is SGHTA and CDR2 FQGNSA. The CDR3 covers 12 residues. The entire variable domain, with the rest obtained from reference TRBV7-2 and TRBJ2-3, is as follows: GAGVSQSPSNKVTEKGKDVELRCDPISGHTALYWYRQSLGQGLEFLIYFQGNSAPDKSGLPSDRFSAERTGGSVSTLTIQRTQQEDSAVYLCASSLGRDTQYFGPGTRLTVL.

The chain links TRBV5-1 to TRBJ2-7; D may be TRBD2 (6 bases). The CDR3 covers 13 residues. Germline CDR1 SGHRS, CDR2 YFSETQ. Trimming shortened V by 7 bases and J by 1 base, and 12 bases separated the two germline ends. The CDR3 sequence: CASAPGESYEQYF. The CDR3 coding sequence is TGCGCCAGCGCCCCGGGGGAGTCCTACGAGCAGTACTTC.

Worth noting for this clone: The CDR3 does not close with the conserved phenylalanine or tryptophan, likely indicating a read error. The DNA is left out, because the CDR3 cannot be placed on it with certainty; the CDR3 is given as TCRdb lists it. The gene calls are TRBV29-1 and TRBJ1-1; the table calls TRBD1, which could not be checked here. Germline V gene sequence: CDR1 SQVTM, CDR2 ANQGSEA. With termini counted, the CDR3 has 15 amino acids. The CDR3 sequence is CSVEDQPGPTTYPTV.

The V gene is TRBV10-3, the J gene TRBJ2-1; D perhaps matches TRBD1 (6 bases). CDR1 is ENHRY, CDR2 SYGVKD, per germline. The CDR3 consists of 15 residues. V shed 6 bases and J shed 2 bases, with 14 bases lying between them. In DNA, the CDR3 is TGTGCCATCAGGGACAGCGGAGGAGCCTACAATGAGCAGTTCTTC. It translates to CAIRDSGGAYNEQFF.

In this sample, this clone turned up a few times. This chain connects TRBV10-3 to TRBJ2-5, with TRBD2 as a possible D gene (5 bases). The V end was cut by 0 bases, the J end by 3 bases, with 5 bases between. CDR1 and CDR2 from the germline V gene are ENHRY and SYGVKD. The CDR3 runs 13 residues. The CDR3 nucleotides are TGTGCCATCAGTGAGTCCGGGGAAGAGACCCAGTACTTC. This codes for CAISESGEETQYF.

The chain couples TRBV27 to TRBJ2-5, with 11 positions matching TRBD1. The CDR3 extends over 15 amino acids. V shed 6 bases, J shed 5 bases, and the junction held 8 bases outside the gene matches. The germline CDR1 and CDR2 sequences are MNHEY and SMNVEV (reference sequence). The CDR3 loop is CASSRGTGGLETQYF. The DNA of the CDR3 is TGTGCCAGCAGCAGGGGGACAGGGGGTTTGGAGACCCAGTACTTC.

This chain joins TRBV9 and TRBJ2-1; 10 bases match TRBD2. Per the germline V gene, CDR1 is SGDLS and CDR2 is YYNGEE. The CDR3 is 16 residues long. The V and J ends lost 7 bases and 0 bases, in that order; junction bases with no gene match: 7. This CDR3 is CASYSGRPSSYNEQFF. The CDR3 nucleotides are TGTGCCAGCTATAGCGGGAGGCCGAGCTCCTACAATGAGCAGTTCTTC.

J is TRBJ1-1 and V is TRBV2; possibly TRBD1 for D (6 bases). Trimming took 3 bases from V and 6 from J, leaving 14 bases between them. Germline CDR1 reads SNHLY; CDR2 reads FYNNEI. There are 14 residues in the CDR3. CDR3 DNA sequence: TGTGCCAGCAGTGAGCAGGGGCCCTCTCCTGAAGCTTTCTTT. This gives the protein CASSEQGPSPEAFF.

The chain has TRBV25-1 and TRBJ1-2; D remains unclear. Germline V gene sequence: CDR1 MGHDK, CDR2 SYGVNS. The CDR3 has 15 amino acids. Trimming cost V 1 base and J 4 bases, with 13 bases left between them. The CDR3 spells CASSEFTGRGYGYTF. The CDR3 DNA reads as TGTGCCAGCAGTGAATTTACGGGCCGGGGCTATGGCTACACCTTC.

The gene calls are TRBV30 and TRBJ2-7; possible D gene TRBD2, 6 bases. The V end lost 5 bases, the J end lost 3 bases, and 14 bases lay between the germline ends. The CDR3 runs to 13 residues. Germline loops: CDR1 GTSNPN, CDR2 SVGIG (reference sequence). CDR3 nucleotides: TGTGCCTGGGCGGGAATAGGTCGCTACGAGCAGTACTTC. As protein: CAWAGIGRYEQYF. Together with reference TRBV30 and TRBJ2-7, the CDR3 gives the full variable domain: SQTIHQWPATLVQPVGSPLSLECTVEGTSNPNLYWYRQAAGRGLQLLFYSVGIGQISSEVPQNLSASRPQDRQFILSSKKLLLSDSGFYLCAWAGIGRYEQYFGPGTRLTVT.